A single sample gave rise to the 28 T cell receptor beta chains below, sequenced in a study of blood T cell repertoires in COVID-19. Sequenced by immunoSEQ multiplex PCR; TCRdb stores in-frame clones only, minus some. The sample includes approximately 69,000 clones, roughly four fifths of them seen just once. Sequences were obtained from peripheral blood. The receptors come from a man aged 50-60 years with COVID-19, enrolled during active disease.

The chain recombines TRBV29-1 with TRBJ1-1; no clear D. The CDR3 runs 14 residues. Trimming stripped 6 bases from V and 0 bases from J, with 14 bases between. CDR1 SQVTM and CDR2 ANQGSEA come from the germline V gene. This CDR3 reads CSVCGHRMNTEAFF. The CDR3 region has the DNA TGCAGCGTCTGCGGCCATCGCATGAACACTGAAGCTTTCTTT.

The chain links TRBV4-1 to TRBJ2-1; tentatively, D is TRBD2 (5 bases). The germline V gene encodes CDR1 MGHRA and CDR2 YSYEKL. The V and J ends lost 4 bases and 3 bases respectively, with 16 bases between them. This CDR3 comprises 16 residues. CDR3 bases: TGCGCCAGCAGCCCCAACGCAGGACTCCTCTACAATGAGCAGTTCTTC. Protein: CASSPNAGLLYNEQFF.

The chain uses TRBV6-5 and TRBJ1-1; 8 bases are shared with TRBD1. CDR3 length: 15 amino acids. Germline V gives CDR1 MNHEY, CDR2 SVGAGI. Trimming removed 6 bases from V and 7 bases from J; junction bases left unmatched: 13. Here the CDR3 DNA reads TGTGCCAGCAGGGCCGGGGACAGGACCGCGGTTGAAGCTTTCTTT. Its protein product is CASRAGDRTAVEAFF.

This chain links TRBV27 with TRBJ2-7; 8 bases line up with TRBD2. CDR1 MNHEY and CDR2 SMNVEV come from the germline V gene (reference sequence). This CDR3 is 15 amino acids long. The V and J ends lost 4 bases and 6 bases, in that order; junction bases with no gene match: 11. CDR3: CASSSSPGGPGEQYF. CDR3 in DNA: TGTGCCAGCAGTTCTAGTCCGGGGGGGCCTGGCGAGCAGTACTTC.

Regarding this clone: The same CDR3 can be traced to other DNA sequences in this sample. The J gene is TRBJ2-5, the V gene TRBV12-5; tentatively, D is TRBD1 (6 bases). V gave up 4 bases and J gave up 2 bases, with 8 bases separating them. Per the germline V gene, CDR1 is LGHNT and CDR2 is FRNRAP. This CDR3 has 13 amino acids. CDR3 in DNA: TGTGCTAGTGGTTCAGGGGAACAAGAGACCCAGTACTTC. Its protein product is CASGSGEQETQYF.

The chain has TRBV6-5 and TRBJ1-1, with a weak D call TRBD1 (5 bases). In germline, CDR1 is MNHEY, CDR2 SVGAGI. V was trimmed by 8 bases and J by 0 bases, leaving 13 bases between them. CDR3 length: 14 amino acids. This CDR3 reads CASGPTVMNTEAFF. For the CDR3, the DNA is TGTGCCAGCGGACCGACAGTCATGAACACTGAAGCTTTCTTT.

The chain is built from TRBV12-5 and TRBJ2-1, with TRBD2 matching over 13 bases. Losses at the gene ends were 6 bases for V and 7 bases for J; bases not matched to a gene: 9. The CDR3 loop spans 16 amino acids. The germline CDR1 and CDR2 sequences are LGHNT and FRNRAP. CDR3 loop: CASGHSRGLAGNEQFF. CDR3 nucleotide sequence: TGTGCTAGTGGACACTCCCGGGGACTAGCGGGGAATGAGCAGTTCTTC.

This sequence joins TRBV13 and TRBJ2-7, with D possibly matching TRBD1 (6 bases). This CDR3 spans 12 amino acids. Germline CDR1 is PRHDT and CDR2 is FYEKMQ (reference sequence). Trimming removed 5 bases at V and 6 bases at J, with 11 bases between. CDR3 DNA sequence: TGTGCCAGCAGCCGGGGCAGGGGCGAGCAGTACTTC. Protein sequence: CASSRGRGEQYF.

The V and J genes are TRBV6-6 and TRBJ2-3; the D gene is possibly TRBD2 (6 bases). The CDR3 has 15 amino acids. Germline CDR1 is MNHNY and CDR2 is SVGAGI (reference sequence). Between the trimmed V and J ends, which lost 8 bases and 2 bases, there was a span of 17 bases. The CDR3 bases are TGTGCCAGCGGGGGGAGTGGGGGAAACACAGATACGCAGTATTTT. It translates to CASGGSGGNTDTQYF.

The CDR3 reads CASSVPTGGINEKLFF. CDR3 DNA: TGTGCCAGCAGTGTACCCACAGGGGGCATTAATGAAAAACTGTTTTTT. The V gene is TRBV6-1, the J gene TRBJ1-4; the match to TRBD1 covers 9 bases. This CDR3 contains 16 residues. Germline loops: CDR1 MNHNS, CDR2 SASEGT. The V segment lost 4 bases and the J segment 4 bases; nucleotides outside the gene matches: 7.

The chain uses TRBV30 and TRBJ1-1, with D unclear. CDR1 GTSNPN and CDR2 SVGIG come from the germline V gene (reference sequence). The V and J ends lost 5 bases and 10 bases respectively, with 14 bases between them. This CDR3 has 11 residues. CDR3 nucleotides: TGTGCCTGGGGGTTATCCGGTGCAGCTTTCTTT. It specifies CAWGLSGAAFF.

The CDR3 bases are TGCAGCGTTTCCCTAGGGTCGGGGACAGAATACGAGCAGTACTTC. It translates to CSVSLGSGTEYEQYF. The chain is built from TRBV29-1 and TRBJ2-7, with 7 bases fitting TRBD1. V was clipped by 5 bases and J by 4 bases; unmatched bases: 14. Germline V CDR1 and CDR2: SQVTM, ANQGSEA. This CDR3 is 15 amino acids long.

This chain joins TRBV7-9 and TRBJ2-1, with 8 bases identical to TRBD1. CDR1 and CDR2 (germline): SEHNR, FQNEAQ (reference sequence). J was trimmed by 5 bases and V by 5 bases; bases with no gene match: 8. This CDR3 is built from 15 residues. The DNA for the CDR3 is TGTGCCAGCAGCCCCACCGGGACAGGCAACAATGAGCAGTTCTTC. This sequence encodes CASSPTGTGNNEQFF. Filled out from reference TRBV7-9 and TRBJ2-1, the complete variable domain reads DTGVSQNPRHKITKRGQNVTFRCDPISEHNRLYWYRQTLGQGPEFLTYFQNEAQLEKSRLLSDRFSAERPKGSFSTLEIQRTEQGDSAMYLCASSPTGTGNNEQFFGPGTRLTVL.

The rearrangement links TRBV7-3 to TRBJ2-5; TRBD1 matches at 10 bases. Trimming cost V 5 bases and J 4 bases; bases outside gene matches: 13. Germline V CDR1 and CDR2: SGHTA, FQGTGA. The CDR3 loop spans 17 amino acids. CDR3 sequence reads: CASSQLGTGDPGETQYF. CDR3 in DNA: TGTGCCAGCAGCCAACTGGGGACAGGGGATCCGGGAGAGACCCAGTACTTC.

This rearrangement joins TRBV6-5 to TRBJ2-5, with D unresolved. This CDR3 region has 12 residues. Germline values: CDR1 MNHEY, CDR2 SVGAGI. Trimming left V 6 bases short and J 4 bases short, with 9 bases between. The CDR3 DNA follows: TGTGCCAGCAGAGCTCCCCCAGAGACCCAGTACTTC. Encoded protein: CASRAPPETQYF.

J is TRBJ2-5 and V is TRBV18; maybe TRBD2 (7 bases). V lost 4 bases and J lost 5, with 20 bases in between. The CDR3 sequence is 16 residues long. Germline V lookup: CDR1 KGHSH, CDR2 LQKENI. Written as DNA, the CDR3 is TGTGCCAGCTCACTACGGGCGCCGGGGGGCGTGGAGACCCAGTACTTC. Encoded protein: CASSLRAPGGVETQYF.

This clone turned up a few times. The chain uses TRBV5-1 and TRBJ2-7; 7 nucleotides line up with TRBD1. The junction had 6 bases not matched to a gene; V was cut back by 4 bases and J by 2 bases. The CDR3 has 14 residues. Germline V gives CDR1 SGHRS, CDR2 YFSETQ. The DNA of the CDR3 is TGCGCCAGCAGCCCCTGGACAGGTGCCTACGAGCAGTACTTC. Its translation: CASSPWTGAYEQYF.

The chain has TRBV7-2 and TRBJ2-2; D uncertain. The CDR3 sequence is 14 residues long. From germline, CDR1 is SGHTA and CDR2 FQGNSA. Between the trimmed V and J ends, which lost 4 bases and 1 base, there was a span of 7 bases. CDR3 loop: CASSSILNTGELFF. DNA for the CDR3: TGTGCCAGCAGCTCTATACTGAACACCGGGGAGCTGTTTTTT.

The chain has TRBV18 and TRBJ2-3; 12 nucleotides align to TRBD2. V lost 3 bases to trimming and J lost 3 bases; unmatched junction nucleotides: 10. This CDR3 spans 18 amino acids. Germline V CDR1 and CDR2: KGHSH, LQKENI. DNA for the CDR3: TGTGCCAGCTCACCGTCACTAGCGGGGGGACAAATTACAGATACGCAGTATTTT. Translated, it gives CASSPSLAGGQITDTQYF.

This clone appeared a few times. This chain links TRBV4-2 with TRBJ2-7, with D possibly matching TRBD2 (5 bases). Germline assignment: CDR1 LGHNA and CDR2 YNFKEQ. Trimming took 1 base from V and 2 from J, leaving 6 bases between them. The CDR3 extends over 13 amino acids. The CDR3 sequence is CASSQGSAYEQYF. The CDR3 DNA reads TGTGCCAGCAGCCAAGGTAGCGCCTACGAGCAGTACTTC.

The genes are TRBV11-2 and TRBJ2-7; TRBD1 aligns across 9 bases. V shed 6 bases and J 5 bases; nucleotides not matched to a gene: 11. The CDR3 extends over 15 amino acids. Germline assignment: CDR1 SGHAT and CDR2 FQNNGV. CDR3 protein: CASRVPGTGRHEQYF. CDR3 coding DNA: TGTGCCAGCAGGGTCCCCGGGACAGGGAGGCACGAGCAGTACTTC.

This sequence joins TRBV13 and TRBJ2-5; D is possibly TRBD2 (6 bases). With 4 bases removed from V and 1 base from J, the gap between germline ends came to 13 bases. The CDR3 length is 15 residues. Per the germline V gene, CDR1 is PRHDT and CDR2 is FYEKMQ (reference sequence). In nucleotides, the CDR3 is TGTGCCAGCAGCTCGACAGACGGGGGCCAAGAGACCCAGTACTTC. Translation: CASSSTDGGQETQYF. The full variable domain, its missing parts supplied by reference TRBV13 and TRBJ2-5, is AAGVIQSPRHLIKEKRETATLKCYPIPRHDTVYWYQQGPGQDPQFLISFYEKMQSDKGSIPDRFSAQQFSDYHSELNMSSLELGDSALYFCASSSTDGGQETQYFGPGTRLLVL.

This sequence joins TRBV2 and TRBJ1-5; D not resolved. Germline V CDR1 and CDR2: SNHLY, FYNNEI. The CDR3 is made up of 15 amino acids. The V gene lost 6 bases and the J gene lost 4 bases, with 16 bases spanning the gap. Here the CDR3 DNA reads TGTGCCAGCAGCCGCCAGGCCCTCCTTAATCAGCCCCAGCATTTT. This sequence encodes CASSRQALLNQPQHF.

V is TRBV11-3 and J is TRBJ2-3; D is undetermined. The V and J ends lost 3 bases and 2 bases respectively, with 9 bases between them. CDR1 and CDR2 (germline): SGHNT, YENEEA. This CDR3 is built from 14 residues. CDR3 nucleotide sequence: TGTGCCAGCAGCTTGGTGCCACACACAGATACGCAGTATTTT. Encoded protein: CASSLVPHTDTQYF.

This clone was found many times. This sequence joins TRBV4-1 and TRBJ1-3; TRBD1 is a possible D gene (6 bases). Trimming pared 3 bases from V and 0 bases from J, leaving 15 bases between. This CDR3 spans 17 amino acids. Germline lookup yields CDR1 MGHRA and CDR2 YSYEKL. Here the CDR3 reads CASSHSRDTNSGNTIYF. In nucleotides, the CDR3 is TGCGCCAGCAGCCATTCCCGGGACACCAACTCTGGAAACACCATATATTTT.

This clone was recorded once. The chain couples TRBV14 to TRBJ1-4; TRBD1 matches at 7 bases. V was clipped by 3 bases and J by 4 bases; unmatched bases: 5. Germline V gene data show CDR1 as SGHDN and CDR2 as FVKESK. The CDR3 totals 15 residues. The CDR3 sequence: CASSQGQFGNEKLFF. In nucleotides, the CDR3 is TGTGCCAGCAGCCAGGGACAGTTTGGTAATGAAAAACTGTTTTTT.

The genes are TRBV10-3 and TRBJ2-7; 11 bases are a match to TRBD2. The CDR3 has 16 amino acids. Germline V lookup: CDR1 ENHRY, CDR2 SYGVKD. The ends lost 10 bases at V and 2 bases at J; junction bases unmatched: 13. CDR3 DNA: TGTGCCACGACTCTAGCGGGGGGTTTACAAACCTACGAGCAGTACTTC. Its translation: CATTLAGGLQTYEQYF.

The rearrangement links TRBV6-5 to TRBJ1-2; D is ambiguous. The CDR3 has 14 residues. Trimming shortened V by 6 bases and J by 8 bases, and 19 bases separated the two germline ends. Germline lookup yields CDR1 MNHEY and CDR2 SVGAGI. CDR3 coding DNA: TGTGCCAGCAGGGTCCCGATGAGTGTGCGGGGCTACACCTTC. It yields the protein CASRVPMSVRGYTF.